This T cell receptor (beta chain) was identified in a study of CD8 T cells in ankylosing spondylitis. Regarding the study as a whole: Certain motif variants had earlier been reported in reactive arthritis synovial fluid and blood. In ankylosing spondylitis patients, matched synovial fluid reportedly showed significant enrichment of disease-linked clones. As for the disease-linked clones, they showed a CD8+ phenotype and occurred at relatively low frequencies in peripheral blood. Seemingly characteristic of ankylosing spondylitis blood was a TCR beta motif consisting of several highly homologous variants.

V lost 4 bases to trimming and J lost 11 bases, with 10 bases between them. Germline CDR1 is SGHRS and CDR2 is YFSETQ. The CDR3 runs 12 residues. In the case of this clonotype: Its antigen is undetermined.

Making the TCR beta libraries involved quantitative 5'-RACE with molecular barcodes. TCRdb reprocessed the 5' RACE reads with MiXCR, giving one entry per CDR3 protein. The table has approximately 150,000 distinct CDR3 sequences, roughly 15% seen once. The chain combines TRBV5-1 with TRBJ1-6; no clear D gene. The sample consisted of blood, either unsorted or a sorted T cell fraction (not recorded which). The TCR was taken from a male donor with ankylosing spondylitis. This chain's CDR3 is CASSPGAAPLHF. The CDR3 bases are TGCGCCAGCAGCCCGGGTGCGGCACCCCTCCACTTT. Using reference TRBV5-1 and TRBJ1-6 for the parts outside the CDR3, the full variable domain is KAGVTQTPRYLIKTRGQQVTLSCSPISGHRSVSWYQQTPGQGLQFLFEYFSETQRNKGNFPGRFSGRQFSNSRSEMNVSTLELGDSALYLCASSPGAAPLHFGNGTRLTVT.